The entry below describes one T cell receptor beta chain. Clones were sequenced by immunoSEQ multiplex PCR, and TCRdb holds only the in-frame ones, with some missing. Found here are about 120,000 clones, just under 95% of them singletons; the top ten hold approximately 0.17%. This specimen belongs to a study of siplizumab effects on memory and regulatory T cells. Per the germline V gene, CDR1 is KGHSH and CDR2 is LQKENI. This CDR3 region has 15 residues. V lost 0 bases, J lost 0 bases, and 6 bases lay in between. This receptor was obtained from a human donor in good health. Sequenced sample: non-Treg CD4+ T cells sorted from blood. The V gene is TRBV18, the J gene TRBJ1-3; D is ambiguous. This chain's CDR3 is CASSPPAASGNTIYF. The CDR3 coding sequence is TGTGCCAGCTCACCACCGGCAGCCTCTGGAAACACCATATATTTT.